Presented here are 18 T cell receptor beta chains from one specimen sequenced in a study of T cell clones after liver transplantation (dated by TCRdb to between 2019 and 2020). Read against the paper, the sample's time point label means: pre-transplant. The method behind the library was the immunoSEQ multiplex PCR assay. This is the immuneACCESS table as TCRdb keeps it, with only in-frame sequences that have V and J called. A part of the clones is gone; compared with another copy, unresolved V genes explain less than half, and the rest is unexplained. This sample gives roughly 74,000 clones in total; 80% of them show up just once. The top ten clonotypes cover about 0.64% of the sample. The specimen comprised CD4+ T cells from blood, sampled before liver transplant. The receptors were sampled from a human donor who received a liver transplant.

The chain recombines TRBV9 with TRBJ2-5; 7 bases fit TRBD2. The CDR3 has 14 amino acids. V lost 6 bases, J lost 4 bases, and 9 bases stayed unmatched. From germline, CDR1 is SGDLS and CDR2 YYNGEE. CDR3 amino acids: CASNPGLTLETQYF. The DNA for the CDR3 is TGTGCCAGCAATCCGGGACTAACGTTAGAGACCCAGTACTTC.

V is TRBV9 and J is TRBJ2-7; D might be TRBD1 (5 bases). Looked up from germline, CDR1 is SGDLS and CDR2 is YYNGEE. There are 16 residues in the CDR3. The ends were cut back, 2 bases at V and 3 bases at J, with 18 bases in the middle. The CDR3 region has the DNA TGTGCCAGCAGCGTGAGTGGTGGAGCAGGGTTCTACGAGCAGTACTTC. It codes for CASSVSGGAGFYEQYF.

The J gene is TRBJ1-1, the V gene TRBV29-1; weak D call: TRBD1 (5 bases). The CDR3 runs 13 residues. Deletions cut 6 bases from V and 6 bases from J, with 17 bases between. CDR1 and CDR2 from the germline V gene are SQVTM and ANQGSEA. In DNA, the CDR3 is TGCAGCGTGGGGGGAGGAGGTCCGTCTGAAGCTTTCTTT. The encoded protein is CSVGGGGPSEAFF.

This clone has more than one count but fewer than ten. The chain carries TRBV20-1 and TRBJ2-5; the D call may be TRBD1 or TRBD2 (5 bases each). CDR3 length equals 11 residues. Germline V CDR1 and CDR2: DFQATT, SNEGSKA (reference sequence). V lost 5 bases and J 5 bases, leaving 9 bases between the germline ends. CDR3 region: CSALREETQYF. The CDR3 DNA follows: TGCAGTGCTCTCAGGGAGGAGACCCAGTACTTC.

This clone was picked up a small number of times. The J gene is TRBJ2-7, the V gene TRBV11-2, with TRBD2 matching over 8 bases. V was pared by 6 bases and J by 4 bases, with 5 bases of the junction left unmatched. This CDR3 spans 13 amino acids. Germline V gene lookup returns CDR1 SGHAT and CDR2 FQNNGV. The DNA for the CDR3 is TGTGCCAGCAGTTCGGGGGGGACTTACGAGCAGTACTTC. It codes for CASSSGGTYEQYF.

The genes are TRBV18 and TRBJ2-7; 8 bases fit TRBD1. V lost 6 bases to trimming and J lost 1 base; unmatched junction nucleotides: 5. Germline loops: CDR1 KGHSH, CDR2 LQKENI. The CDR3 sequence is 14 residues long. The CDR3 DNA follows: TGTGCCAGCTCCCCCGGGACAGGATCCTACGAGCAGTACTTC. It translates to CASSPGTGSYEQYF.

The table lists this clone with a few counts. The chain joins TRBV7-3 to TRBJ2-1; D is unresolved. Germline loops: CDR1 SGHTA, CDR2 FQGTGA. V gave up 1 base and J gave up 7 bases, with 14 bases separating them. The CDR3 has 15 residues. The CDR3 is CASSLRHSPGNEQFF. The CDR3 region has the DNA TGTGCCAGCAGCTTAAGACACAGCCCTGGGAATGAGCAGTTCTTC. Looking up the rest from reference TRBV7-3 and TRBJ2-1 gives the full variable domain: GAGVSQTPSNKVTEKGKYVELRCDPISGHTALYWYRQSLGQGPEFLIYFQGTGAADDSGLPNDRFFAVRPEGSVSTLKIQRTERGDSAVYLCASSLRHSPGNEQFFGPGTRLTVL.

The genes are TRBV5-4 and TRBJ1-2; no firm D call. The CDR3 spans 13 residues. The germline V gene has CDR1 SGHNT and CDR2 YYREEE (reference sequence). Trimming took 4 bases from V and 6 from J, leaving 13 bases between them. The CDR3 here is CASSRGRVDGYTF. Written as DNA, the CDR3 is TGTGCCAGCAGCCGAGGGAGGGTAGATGGCTACACCTTC.

V usage is TRBV7-9 and J usage is TRBJ1-1, with D unresolved. Trimming shortened V by 5 bases and J by 4 bases, and 17 bases separated the two germline ends. Germline CDR1 and CDR2: SEHNR and FQNEAQ (reference sequence). This CDR3 is built from 15 residues. CDR3 region: CASSPVGGPGTEAFF. DNA of the CDR3: TGTGCCAGCAGCCCCGTCGGCGGCCCGGGCACTGAAGCTTTCTTT.

V usage is TRBV6-5 and J usage is TRBJ1-4; D uncertain. CDR1 and CDR2 from the germline V gene are MNHEY and SVGAGI. V was cut by 6 bases and J by 7 bases, with 9 bases left in between. CDR3 length: 12 amino acids. As DNA, the CDR3 is TGTGCCAGCAGCCCCCTCGGTGAAAAACTGTTTTTT. As protein: CASSPLGEKLFF.

The rearrangement links TRBV19 to TRBJ1-1; D is perhaps TRBD1 (5 bases). CDR3 length: 13 amino acids. Germline assignment: CDR1 LNHDA and CDR2 SQIVND (reference sequence). V lost 4 bases and J lost 4, with 10 bases in between. The CDR3 sequence is CASSRSRGTEAFF. CDR3 in DNA: TGTGCCAGTAGTAGGTCAAGGGGCACTGAAGCTTTCTTT.

As to this clone: One junction end disagrees with the germline gene, perhaps due to a read error. V is TRBV9 and J is TRBJ1-2; no firm D call. Germline V gene sequence: CDR1 SGDLS, CDR2 YYNGEE. The CDR3 has 15 amino acids. The CDR3 sequence: CASSVALPTNHGYTF. In DNA, the CDR3 is TGTGCCAGCAGCGTAGCTTTACCGACTAACCATGGCTACACCTTC.

This clone has only one observation. The rearrangement links TRBV7-6 to TRBJ2-3, with TRBD1 identical over 8 bases. The CDR3 is made up of 18 amino acids. Germline assignment: CDR1 SGHVS and CDR2 FNYEAQ. The J segment lost 6 bases and the V segment lost 1 base, leaving 15 bases of the junction unmatched. CDR3 sequence reads: CASSLVLNSQGASDTQYF. The DNA for the CDR3 is TGTGCCAGCAGCTTAGTTTTAAATTCGCAGGGGGCTTCGGATACGCAGTATTTT.

This clone was found once. J is TRBJ1-2 and V is TRBV2; maybe TRBD1 (6 bases). The CDR3 has 14 amino acids. Deletions cut 4 bases from V and 1 base from J, with 10 bases between. Germline V gene lookup returns CDR1 SNHLY and CDR2 FYNNEI. CDR3 coding DNA: TGTGCCAGCAGTGGTATACAGGGTAACTATGGCTACACCTTC. Translation gives CASSGIQGNYGYTF.

This chain connects TRBV7-9 to TRBJ2-3, with 9 bases fitting TRBD2. Germline trimming cut 1 base from V and 5 bases from J; bases unmatched to any gene: 7. Per germline, CDR1 SEHNR and CDR2 FQNEAQ (reference sequence). The CDR3 is 16 residues long. The CDR3 protein is CASSLGAAGGEDTQYF. The DNA of the CDR3 is TGTGCCAGCAGCTTAGGGGCGGCGGGAGGGGAAGATACGCAGTATTTT. Filled out from reference TRBV7-9 and TRBJ2-3, the complete variable domain reads DTGVSQNPRHKITKRGQNVTFRCDPISEHNRLYWYRQTLGQGPEFLTYFQNEAQLEKSRLLSDRFSAERPKGSFSTLEIQRTEQGDSAMYLCASSLGAAGGEDTQYFGPGTRLTVL.

The chain combines TRBV10-1 with TRBJ2-7, with 9 positions matching TRBD1. This CDR3 is 12 amino acids long. Germline CDR1 and CDR2: WNHNN and SYGVQD (reference sequence). V gave up 5 bases and J gave up 10 bases; unmatched junction bases: 6. CDR3 DNA sequence: TGCGCCAGCAGTCCCGGGACAGGGAGTCAGTACTTC. Translated: CASSPGTGSQYF.

The chain uses TRBV7-3 and TRBJ1-1; D remains unclear. The CDR3 loop spans 13 amino acids. Trimming stripped 6 bases from V and 0 bases from J, with 8 bases between. Germline CDR1 and CDR2: SGHTA and FQGTGA. CDR3 coding DNA: TGTGCCAGCAGAGGGAACATGAACACTGAAGCTTTCTTT. This codes for CASRGNMNTEAFF.

Only one count was recorded for this clone. This rearrangement joins TRBV5-6 to TRBJ1-1; D uncertain. The CDR3 has 14 residues. V gave up 0 bases and J gave up 0 bases, with 6 bases separating them. Germline V gene data show CDR1 as SGHDT and CDR2 as YYEEEE. CDR3 nucleotides: TGTGCCAGCAGCTTGGACGGGCTGAACACTGAAGCTTTCTTT. Residues: CASSLDGLNTEAFF.